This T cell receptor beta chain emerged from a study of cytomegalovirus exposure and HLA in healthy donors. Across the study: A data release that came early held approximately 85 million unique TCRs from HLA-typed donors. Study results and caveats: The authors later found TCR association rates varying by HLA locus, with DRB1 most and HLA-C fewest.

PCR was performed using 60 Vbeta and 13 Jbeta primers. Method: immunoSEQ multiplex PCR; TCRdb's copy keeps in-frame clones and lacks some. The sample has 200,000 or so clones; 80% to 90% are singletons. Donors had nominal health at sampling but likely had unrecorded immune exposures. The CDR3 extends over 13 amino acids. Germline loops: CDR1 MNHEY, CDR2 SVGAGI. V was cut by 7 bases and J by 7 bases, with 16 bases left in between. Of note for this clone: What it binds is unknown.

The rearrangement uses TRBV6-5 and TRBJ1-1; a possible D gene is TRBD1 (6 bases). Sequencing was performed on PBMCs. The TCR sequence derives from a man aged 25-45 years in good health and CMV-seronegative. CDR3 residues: CASTRDGGFEAFF. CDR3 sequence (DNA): TGTGCCAGCACCCGAGATGGGGGCTTTGAAGCTTTCTTT.